Presented here are 16 T cell receptor beta chains from one specimen sequenced in a study of blood T cell repertoires in COVID-19. Repertoires were generated with immunoSEQ multiplex PCR, while TCRdb's copy carries only in-frame clones and drops some. The table includes some 55,000 clones, about three quarters detected once. Sample: peripheral blood. The origin of the receptors is a man between 65 and 85 years old with active or convalescent COVID-19.

The V gene is TRBV7-3, the J gene TRBJ2-1, with a possible D match to TRBD2 (5 bases). CDR3 length equals 15 residues. V lost 5 bases and J lost 4, with 15 bases in between. The germline gives CDR1 SGHTA, CDR2 FQGTGA. CDR3 sequence (DNA): TGTGCCAGCAGCCGAAGCGGAACCGCATACAATGAGCAGTTCTTC. Encoded protein: CASSRSGTAYNEQFF.

This clone came up a few times. This chain uses TRBV27 with TRBJ2-7, with TRBD2 matching 7 bases. The CDR3 sequence is 14 residues long. Germline CDR1 MNHEY, CDR2 SMNVEV (reference sequence). J was trimmed by 5 bases and V by 3 bases; bases with no gene match: 7. CDR3 sequence (DNA): TGTGCCAGCAGTTTTGGCGGGGGTTTACACGAGCAGTACTTC. Protein product: CASSFGGGLHEQYF.

In this sample, this clone turned up many times. V and J are TRBV11-3 and TRBJ1-1; the match to TRBD1 covers 8 bases. The germline CDR1 and CDR2 sequences are SGHNT and YENEEA. There are 15 residues in the CDR3. Trimming cost V 5 bases and J 2 bases; bases outside gene matches: 7. The CDR3: CASSAGDRLNTEAFF. CDR3 coding DNA: TGTGCCAGCAGCGCTGGGGACAGGTTAAACACTGAAGCTTTCTTT.

This clone came up a few times. The rearrangement joins TRBV4-3 to TRBJ2-1; 13 bases agree with TRBD2. Trimming at V came to 1 base and at J to 7 bases, leaving 4 bases not matched to a gene. The CDR3 has 16 residues. The germline gives CDR1 LGHNA, CDR2 YSLEER. The CDR3, as DNA: TGCGCCAGCAGCCAAGGGACTAGCGGGGGACAGAATGAGCAGTTCTTC. Protein sequence: CASSQGTSGGQNEQFF.

The genes are TRBV7-3 and TRBJ2-2, with a possible D match to TRBD1 (7 bases). Trimming took 7 bases from V and 4 from J, leaving 13 bases between them. The CDR3 loop spans 14 amino acids. The germline V gene has CDR1 SGHTA and CDR2 FQGTGA. The chain's CDR3 is CASKEGAVTGELFF. CDR3 nucleotide sequence: TGTGCCAGCAAGGAGGGGGCGGTCACCGGGGAGCTGTTTTTT.

The chain recombines TRBV5-1 with TRBJ1-6; the D gene is possibly TRBD1 (5 bases). Germline V lookup: CDR1 SGHRS, CDR2 YFSETQ. The CDR3 has 14 residues. The V and J ends lost 4 bases and 10 bases respectively, with 15 bases between them. CDR3 nucleotide sequence: TGCGCCAGCAGCCCGGTTGACAGTTCCTCACCCCTCCACTTT. This codes for CASSPVDSSSPLHF.

This clone was counted a few times. The gene calls are TRBV7-8 and TRBJ2-7, with TRBD1 as a possible D gene (6 bases). V was trimmed by 2 bases and J by 5 bases, leaving 10 bases between them. This CDR3 is built from 13 residues. From germline, CDR1 is SGHVS and CDR2 FQNEAQ. CDR3 in amino acids: CASSLNRVHEQYF. CDR3 DNA sequence: TGTGCCAGCAGCTTAAACAGGGTACACGAGCAGTACTTC.

The chain is built from TRBV6-2 or TRBV6-3 and TRBJ1-2, with D possibly matching TRBD1 (5 bases). CDR1 and CDR2 (germline): MNHEY, SVGEGT. V gave up 4 bases and J gave up 1 base, with 10 bases separating them. The CDR3 extends over 14 amino acids. The CDR3 spells CASSSPGINYGYTF. CDR3 nucleotides: TGTGCCAGCAGTTCACCAGGGATTAACTATGGCTACACCTTC.

The gene calls are TRBV6-6 and TRBJ1-2; 10 nucleotides agree with TRBD1. The V segment lost 2 bases and the J segment 6 bases; nucleotides outside the gene matches: 6. Germline V gene data show CDR1 as MNHNY and CDR2 as SVGAGI (reference sequence). The CDR3 loop spans 15 amino acids. The CDR3 protein is CASSYPGQGFDGYTF. CDR3 nucleotides: TGTGCCAGCAGTTACCCGGGACAGGGGTTTGATGGCTACACCTTC.

This clone was recorded many times. The chain is built from TRBV7-2 and TRBJ1-2, with D tentatively TRBD1 (5 bases). Per germline, CDR1 SGHTA and CDR2 FQGNSA. CDR3 length: 16 residues. V gave up 5 bases and J gave up 4 bases, with 20 bases separating them. CDR3 sequence reads: CASSLRGRNEIYGYTF. DNA for the CDR3: TGTGCCAGCAGCCTAAGGGGCAGGAACGAAATCTATGGCTACACCTTC.

The chain uses TRBV24-1 and TRBJ2-7; the D is unclear. Germline CDR1 and CDR2: KGHDR and SFDVKD. This CDR3 region has 13 residues. V was pared by 2 bases and J by 2 bases, with 6 bases between. The CDR3, as DNA: TGTGCCACCAGTGATTCTACAGCCTACGAGCAGTACTTC. Translating gives CATSDSTAYEQYF.

V gene TRBV7-2 combines with J gene TRBJ1-6; 8 bases map to TRBD1. The V gene end was trimmed by 5 bases and the J gene end by 0 bases; junction bases not matched to a gene: 6. The CDR3 spans 17 residues. Germline loops: CDR1 SGHTA, CDR2 FQGNSA. The DNA of the CDR3 is TGTGCCAGCAGCCCTCGACAGGGGAGCTCCTATAATTCACCCCTCCACTTT. Amino acids: CASSPRQGSSYNSPLHF.

The chain couples TRBV27 to TRBJ1-5; a possible D gene is TRBD1 (6 bases). This CDR3 has 13 residues. Germline CDR1 is MNHEY and CDR2 is SMNVEV (reference sequence). V gave up 5 bases and J gave up 5 bases, with 10 bases separating them. The CDR3 here is CASSMTGHQPQHF. The CDR3 DNA sequence: TGTGCCAGCAGTATGACAGGTCATCAGCCCCAGCATTTT.

This rearrangement joins TRBV11-3 to TRBJ2-3; 7 nucleotides align to TRBD2. Germline values: CDR1 SGHNT, CDR2 YENEEA. With V trimmed by 0 bases and J by 5 bases, 8 bases remained unmatched. The CDR3 covers 16 residues. The DNA for the CDR3 is TGTGCCAGCAGCTTAGATCCTAGACTAGCAAGAGATACGCAGTATTTT. It yields the protein CASSLDPRLARDTQYF. The full variable domain, in which reference TRBV11-3 and TRBJ2-3 provide the parts outside the CDR3, is EAGVVQSPRYKIIEKKQPVAFWCNPISGHNTLYWYLQNLGQGPELLIRYENEEAVDDSQLPKDRFSAERLKGVDSTLKIQPAELGDSAVYLCASSLDPRLARDTQYFGPGTRLTVL.

The chain recombines TRBV30 with TRBJ2-6; 7 bases are a match to TRBD1. This CDR3 is 19 amino acids long. Germline-derived CDR1 and CDR2 are GTSNPN and SVGIG (reference sequence). V was pared by 2 bases and J by 0 bases, with 13 bases of the junction left unmatched. The CDR3 nucleotides are TGTGCCTGGAGTCTCCCGGGACAGAGGAGTCGCTCTGGGGCCAACGTCCTGACTTTC. Protein: CAWSLPGQRSRSGANVLTF. Based on the CDR3 plus reference TRBV30 and TRBJ2-6, the full variable domain is SQTIHQWPATLVQPVGSPLSLECTVEGTSNPNLYWYRQAAGRGLQLLFYSVGIGQISSEVPQNLSASRPQDRQFILSSKKLLLSDSGFYLCAWSLPGQRSRSGANVLTFGAGSRLTVL.

The chain carries TRBV20-1 and TRBJ1-1; D not resolved. The CDR3 spans 11 residues. Per germline, CDR1 DFQATT and CDR2 SNEGSKA (reference sequence). The V end was cut by 6 bases, the J end by 4 bases, with 9 bases between. The CDR3 reads CSASSFTEAFF. CDR3 in DNA: TGCAGTGCCTCCTCCTTCACTGAAGCTTTCTTT.